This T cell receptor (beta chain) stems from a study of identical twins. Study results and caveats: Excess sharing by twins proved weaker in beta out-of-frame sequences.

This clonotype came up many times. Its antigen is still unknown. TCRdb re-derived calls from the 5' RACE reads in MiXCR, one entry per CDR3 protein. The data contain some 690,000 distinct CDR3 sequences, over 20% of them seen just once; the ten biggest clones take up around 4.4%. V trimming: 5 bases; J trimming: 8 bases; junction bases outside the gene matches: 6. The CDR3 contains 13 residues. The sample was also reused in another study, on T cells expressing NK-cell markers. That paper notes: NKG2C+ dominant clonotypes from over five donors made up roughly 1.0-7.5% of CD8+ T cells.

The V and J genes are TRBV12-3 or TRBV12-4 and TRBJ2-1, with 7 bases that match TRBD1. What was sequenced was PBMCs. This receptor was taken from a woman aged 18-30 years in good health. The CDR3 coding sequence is TGTGCCAGCAGTGCGGACAGGCTAGATGAGCAGTTCTTC. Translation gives CASSADRLDEQFF.